The following is a T cell receptor (beta chain) sequence with its context. Its antigen is unknown. V was cut by 1 base and J by 2 bases, with 12 bases left in between. This CDR3 region has 16 residues. Per the germline V gene, CDR1 is LGHNA and CDR2 is YNFKEQ. The sample belongs to a study of high-grade serous ovarian cancer treatment subgroups. Points from the study as a whole: Same-patient tumor repertoires overlapped at roughly 0.095 to 0.79; different patients barely overlapped.

Produced via immunoSEQ multiplex PCR; TCRdb's table is partial and in-frame only. The table lists fewer than 8,500 clones, approximately 85% of them singletons. Tumor samples were obtained before definitive surgery or chemotherapy. The receptor was derived from a human donor with high-grade serous ovarian cancer. The chain uses TRBV4-2 and TRBJ1-3; D perhaps matches TRBD1 (6 bases). The sequencing sample was made of tumor tissue. Written as DNA, the CDR3 is TGTGCCAGCAGCCAAGCCAGGGGCGAACCTGGAAACACCATATATTTT. Protein sequence: CASSQARGEPGNTIYF.